A selection of T cell receptor beta chains follows, all from one sample in a study of blood T cell repertoires in COVID-19. Clones were read by immunoSEQ multiplex PCR, and TCRdb kept only the in-frame ones, dropping some. The sample has almost 500,000 clones, 88% seen once. Sequencing was carried out using PBMCs or T cells enriched from blood (not recorded which). The source of these receptors is a woman aged 55 to 70 who had recovered from COVID-19. Both conserved end residues are part of each CDR3. D genes are given only for firm matches. Part of the rows lack a size; the others show once, few, many or a class for expanded clones.

CDR3aa	CDR3nt	abundance	d_gene	v_gene	j_gene
CASSFHALSGQIPYEQYF	TGTGCCAGCAGCTTTCATGCCTTATCGGGACAGATCCCCTACGAGCAGTACTTC	NA	TRBD1	TRBV5-5	TRBJ2-7
CASSQDPLAGSAGQFF	TGTGCCAGCAGCCAAGATCCACTAGCGGGGAGCGCCGGGCAGTTCTTC	NA	TRBD2	TRBV3-1/TRBV3-2	TRBJ2-1
CASSQGTPGNTIYF	TGTGCCAGCAGCCAAGGTACACCTGGAAACACCATATATTTT	once	NA	TRBV3-1/TRBV3-2	TRBJ1-3
CASSEAPFGTDTYEQYF	TGTGCCAGCAGTGAAGCCCCTTTCGGGACAGATACCTACGAGCAGTACTTC	NA	TRBD1	TRBV2	TRBJ2-7
CASSQSNGQGAYQPQHF	TGCGCCAGCAGTCAATCGAATGGCCAGGGGGCGTATCAGCCCCAGCATTTT	NA	TRBD1	TRBV23-1	TRBJ1-5
CASSETGEGTGELFF	TGCGCCAGCAGCGAGACGGGGGAAGGCACCGGGGAGCTGTTTTTT	NA	NA	TRBV5-1	TRBJ2-2
CATSAGVQSGANVLTF	TGTGCCACCAGTGCAGGGGTCCAATCTGGGGCCAACGTCCTGACTTTC	NA	NA	TRBV24-1	TRBJ2-6
CASSLGQDNSPLHF	TGTGCCAGCAGCTTGGGACAGGATAATTCACCCCTCCACTTT	NA	TRBD1	TRBV7-8	TRBJ1-6
CASSDSLASHATQYF	TGTGCCAGCAGCGATTCCCTGGCTTCCCACGCTACGCAGTATTTT	NA	NA	TRBV2	TRBJ2-3
CASCLTGATNEKLFF	TGCGCCAGCTGCCTGACAGGGGCAACTAATGAAAAACTGTTTTTT	NA	TRBD1	TRBV5-1	TRBJ1-4
CASSLNLGGDAFF	TGCGCCAGCAGCTTGAACCTCGGGGGTGACGCTTTCTTT	NA	NA	TRBV5-1	TRBJ1-1
CATQTGQTHDTQYF	TGTGCCACCCAAACCGGACAGACCCACGATACGCAGTATTTT	NA	NA	TRBV28	TRBJ2-3
CASSVRVHTEAFF	TGTGCCAGCAGCGTGAGGGTGCATACTGAAGCTTTCTTT	NA	NA	TRBV9	TRBJ1-1
CATTGGSGGYSYNEQFF	TGTGCCACCACCGGAGGTAGCGGGGGTTATTCCTACAATGAGCAGTTCTTC	NA	TRBD2	TRBV10-3	TRBJ2-1
CASSLIAGGANRRGSAAFF	TGTGCCAGCAGCTTAATCGCAGGGGGCGCAAATAGGCGGGGTTCGGCAGCTTTCTTT	NA	TRBD1	TRBV11-2	TRBJ1-1
CASSTGGPRGYGYTF	TGTGCCAGTAGCACTGGTGGCCCTAGGGGCTATGGCTACACCTTC	NA	NA	TRBV9	TRBJ1-2
CASSERTGPYEQYF	TGTGCCAGCAGCGAGAGGACAGGCCCCTACGAGCAGTACTTC	NA	TRBD1	TRBV9	TRBJ2-7
CASSLLAGNYGYTF	TGTGCCAGCAGCCTCCTGGCAGGGAACTATGGCTACACCTTC	NA	NA	TRBV3-1/TRBV3-2	TRBJ1-2
CASRPGTGGGKLFF	TGTGCCAGCAGACCGGGGACAGGGGGCGGAAAACTGTTTTTT	NA	TRBD1	TRBV6-5	TRBJ1-4
CASSLDSRGGAFF	TGTGCCAGCAGCTTGGACAGTCGAGGAGGAGCTTTCTTT	NA	NA	TRBV11-2	TRBJ1-1
CASSFRGQGQETQYF	TGCGCCAGCAGCTTCCGAGGACAGGGTCAAGAGACCCAGTACTTC	NA	TRBD1	TRBV5-1	TRBJ2-5
CASSNRQGGAFF	TGTGCCAGCAGTAATAGACAGGGGGGAGCTTTCTTT	NA	TRBD1	TRBV2	TRBJ1-1
CASSYAEQGRSPLHF	TGTGCCAGCAGTTACGCAGAACAGGGTCGTTCACCCCTCCACTTT	NA	NA	TRBV6-5	TRBJ1-6
CASSWRQGRGYEQYF	TGTGCCAGCAGCTGGCGACAGGGGCGCGGCTACGAGCAGTACTTC	NA	TRBD1	TRBV14	TRBJ2-7
CASSQKYERGSDTQYF	TGTGCCAGCAGCCAAAAGTACGAGCGGGGGTCAGATACGCAGTATTTT	NA	TRBD2	TRBV4-2	TRBJ2-3
CASSQVWRSAGNTIYF	TGTGCCAGCAGCCAAGTTTGGAGGTCCGCTGGAAACACCATATATTTT	few	NA	TRBV3-1/TRBV3-2	TRBJ1-3
CATSDPRGNLNEQFF	TGTGCCACCAGTGACCCCAGGGGGAACTTGAATGAGCAGTTCTTC	NA	TRBD1	TRBV24-1	TRBJ2-1
CATRQGAREKLFF	TGTGCCACCCGACAGGGGGCTCGTGAAAAACTGTTTTTT	NA	TRBD1	TRBV6-5	TRBJ1-4
CASSFQGGNYGYTF	TGCGCCAGCAGCTTCCAGGGGGGAAACTATGGCTACACCTTC	NA	TRBD1	TRBV5-1	TRBJ1-2
CASSPSTGETQYF	TGTGCCAGCAGTCCCTCGACAGGGGAGACCCAGTACTTC	NA	TRBD1	TRBV2	TRBJ2-5
CASSARGRGYTF	TGTGCCAGCAGCGCCAGGGGGCGAGGCTACACCTTC	NA	TRBD1	TRBV2	TRBJ1-2
CASSLPDRGGTEAFF	TGTGCCAGCAGCCTACCGGACAGGGGGGGCACTGAAGCTTTCTTT	NA	TRBD1	TRBV16	TRBJ1-1
CASSEAKINQPQHF	TGTGCCAGCAGTGAAGCTAAAATAAATCAGCCCCAGCATTTT	NA	NA	TRBV6-1	TRBJ1-5
CASAADSGNTIYF	TGTGCCAGCGCGGCAGACTCTGGAAACACCATATATTTT	NA	NA	TRBV3-1/TRBV3-2	TRBJ1-3
CASSKVATGPTNYGYTF	TGTGCCAGCAGCAAAGTCGCGACAGGGCCTACTAACTATGGCTACACCTTC	NA	NA	TRBV21-1	TRBJ1-2
CASSPGTVYGYTF	TGTGCCAGCAGCCCCGGGACAGTCTATGGCTACACCTTC	NA	TRBD1	TRBV11-2	TRBJ1-2